This paragraph reports one T cell receptor (beta chain). One entry per CDR3 protein results from TCRdb running MiXCR on the RT-PCR reads. The sample records hundreds of thousands of distinct CDR3 sequences, around 11% being singletons. The V gene's germline CDR1 is DFQATT and CDR2 SNEGSKA (reference sequence). The ends were cut back, 5 bases at V and 7 bases at J, with 24 bases in the middle. The CDR3 sequence is 17 residues long. This sample is part of a study of response to subunit inactivated influenza vaccine. The sample was also reused in another study, on T cells expressing NK-cell markers. Turning to that study: The authors generated TCR beta cDNA through 5'RACE template switching with UMIs. Underlying the TCR beta repertoires were sorted CD3+CD56+NKG2C+, CD3+CD56+NKG2C- and CD3+CD56-NKG2C+ T cells. Leadership of the CD3+CD56-NKG2C+ fraction also belonged to these clonotypes in a handful of donors.

The starting material was PBMCs from blood, obtained on the day of vaccination. This chain links TRBV20-1 with TRBJ1-6, with D possibly TRBD1 on 6 matching bases. This TCR came from a man in his fifties or sixties who received an inactivated influenza vaccine. Here the CDR3 DNA reads TGCAGTGCTGTAGGGTGGGCTCCGGGACATTTAAATTCACCCCTCCACTTT. This sequence encodes CSAVGWAPGHLNSPLHF.